These T cell receptor beta chains were read from a single sample in a study of response to subunit inactivated influenza vaccine. One entry per CDR3 protein, called by TCRdb with MiXCR from the RT-PCR reads. The sample carries approximately 700,000 distinct CDR3 sequences, about 14% recorded once. Sequencing was performed on PBMCs from blood, taken less than 15 days before vaccination. The receptors shown here come from a man in his forties or fifties who received an inactivated influenza vaccine. CDR3s include the opening cysteine and the closing phenylalanine or tryptophan. The D gene is left open where the match is weak. Only part of the rows carry a size: once, few, many, or a class if the clone is expanded.

few,TRBD1,TRBJ2-7,TRBV24-1,TGTGCCACCTGGGTTGCCGGGACAGTTGTATGCGAGCAGTACTTC,CATWVAGTVVCEQYF
.,.,TRBJ2-5,TRBV10-3,TGTGCCATCAGCCGCGACAGGCTCGAGACCCAGTACTTC,CAISRDRLETQYF
.,.,TRBJ2-1,TRBV11-2,TGTGCCAGCAGCTTAGATCGGCAGAGCTCCTACAATGAGCAGTTCTTC,CASSLDRQSSYNEQFF
few,.,TRBJ1-5,TRBV20-1,TGCAGTGCTAGAGATTCCGTAATTCAGCCCCAGCATTTT,CSARDSVIQPQHF
many,.,TRBJ1-1,TRBV15,TGTGCCACCAGCAGAGGCGACAACATGAACACTGAAGCTTTCTTT,CATSRGDNMNTEAFF
many,.,TRBJ1-1,TRBV28,TGTGCCAGCAGTTTTGGTTTAGGTGGGAAGGGCGCTGAAGCTTTCTTT,CASSFGLGGKGAEAFF
.,.,TRBJ1-2,TRBV12-3/TRBV12-4,TGTGCCAGCAGTTTGTCTATCCGCTATGGCTACACCTTC,CASSLSIRYGYTF
.,.,TRBJ1-2,TRBV12-3/TRBV12-4,TGTGCCAGCAGCTCTTTAGGTAGCTATGGCTACACCTTC,CASSSLGSYGYTF
.,TRBD1,TRBJ2-5,TRBV10-3,TGTGCCATCAGTGGGACAGGTTTGAAGACCCAGTACTTC,CAISGTGLKTQYF
.,TRBD2,TRBJ2-5,TRBV20-1,TGCAGTGCCCGGACTAGCGGGAGGTACGAAGAGACCCAGTACTTC,CSARTSGRYEETQYF
.,.,TRBJ1-1,TRBV29-1,TGCAGCGTTGAAGAGTTGACGAACACTGAAGCTTTCTTT,CSVEELTNTEAFF
few,.,TRBJ1-1,TRBV5-1,TGCGCCAGCAGTTCGGGACATGCCACGACTGAAGCTTTCTTT,CASSSGHATTEAFF
few,TRBD2,TRBJ2-3,TRBV5-1,TGCGCCAGCAGCTGGGGACTAGTAGGCACAGATACGCAGTATTTT,CASSWGLVGTDTQYF
many,TRBD1,TRBJ1-6,TRBV28,TGTGCCAGCAGATCCGGGACAGGGTATTCACCCCTCCACTTT,CASRSGTGYSPLHF
few,TRBD1,TRBJ1-2,TRBV12-3/TRBV12-4,TGTGCCAGCAGTTTCCGGACAGGGGGTGACAATGGCTACACCTTC,CASSFRTGGDNGYTF
few,TRBD1,TRBJ2-7,TRBV4-3,TGCGCCAGCAGCCAAGATAGGGGACAGGGTACTGACTACGAGCAGTACTTC,CASSQDRGQGTDYEQYF
few,TRBD2,TRBJ2-1,TRBV29-1,TGCAGCGTTGAACTGGCTAGCGGGGCTTCCTACAATGAGCAGTTCTTC,CSVELASGASYNEQFF
.,.,TRBJ2-3,TRBV20-1,TGCAGTACTTCGACAGGCTTCACAGATACGCAGTATTTT,CSTSTGFTDTQYF
many,.,TRBJ1-1,TRBV29-1,TGCAGCGTTGTCAACTTGGAAGCTTTCTTT,CSVVNLEAFF
few,.,TRBJ2-4,TRBV12-3/TRBV12-4,TGTGCCAGCAGTCCCCTGGGTCTGGCCAAAAACATTCAGTACTTC,CASSPLGLAKNIQYF
many,.,TRBJ2-3,TRBV5-1,TGCGCCAGCAGTCTTAATGGGGATACGCAGTATTTT,CASSLNGDTQYF
.,.,TRBJ2-5,TRBV30,TGTGCCTGGAGTGTAAGCCTAGCTGGGACCCAGTACTTC,CAWSVSLAGTQYF
.,TRBD1,TRBJ2-5,TRBV20-1,TGCAGTGCTAGAGAGAGACAGGGGTCCCAAGAGACCCAGTACTTC,CSARERQGSQETQYF
.,.,TRBJ1-2,TRBV20-1,TGCAGTGCTAGAGAGGGGGTGCGTATGGGCTACACCTTC,CSAREGVRMGYTF
.,.,TRBJ2-1,TRBV5-1,TGCGCCAGCATTCGGGGAACCGAGCAGTTCTTC,CASIRGTEQFF
.,.,TRBJ2-7,TRBV11-2,TGTGCCAGCAGCTCACATCTGGCACCCGTGGAGGATCCCGAGCAGTACTTC,CASSSHLAPVEDPEQYF
.,.,TRBJ2-7,TRBV12-3/TRBV12-4,TGTGCCAGCAGTAAAGCGGGCGTCTTCTCCTACGAGCAGTACTTC,CASSKAGVFSYEQYF
few,TRBD1,TRBJ1-1,TRBV18,TGTGCCAGCTCACCTTGGACAGGGGGTCTGAACACTGAAGCTTTCTTT,CASSPWTGGLNTEAFF
many,.,TRBJ2-7,TRBV2,TGTGCCAGCAGTGAAGCTTGGCGGAACTACGAGCAGTACTTC,CASSEAWRNYEQYF
.,.,TRBJ1-1,TRBV30,TGTGCCTGGAGTAACACGGGGGGCACTGAAGCTTTCTTT,CAWSNTGGTEAFF
.,.,TRBJ2-1,TRBV6-5,TGTGCCAGCAGTTACGGCGGGGCGCGAGGTGTTAGTGAGCAGTTCTTC,CASSYGGARGVSEQFF
few,.,TRBJ1-1,TRBV7-9,TGTGCCAGCAACCCCGCCGGAGTGAACACTGAAGCTTTCTTT,CASNPAGVNTEAFF
.,TRBD1,TRBJ2-2,TRBV5-1,TGCGCCAGCAGCTTATCCCGGGACAGGGGTCGCGCGAACACCGGGGAGCTGTTTTTT,CASSLSRDRGRANTGELFF
few,.,TRBJ2-5,TRBV24-1,TGTGCCACCAGTGATCCCTCCTCCGAGAGTCTAGAGACCCAGTACTTC,CATSDPSSESLETQYF
few,.,TRBJ1-1,TRBV7-9,TGTGCCAGCAGCTTAGCGAAAGGGTTGAACACTGAAGCTTTCTTT,CASSLAKGLNTEAFF
.,.,TRBJ2-7,TRBV15,TGTGCCACCAGCAGTAGTAATCCGGGCGAGCAGTACTTC,CATSSSNPGEQYF
.,.,TRBJ1-6,TRBV15,TGTGCCACCAGCAGAACCGGGACCGGTAATTCACCCCTCCACTTT,CATSRTGTGNSPLHF
many,.,TRBJ1-5,TRBV12-3/TRBV12-4,TGTGCCAGCAGTTTAGAACGGGTGGGCAATCAGCCCCAGCATTTT,CASSLERVGNQPQHF
few,.,TRBJ1-2,TRBV19,TGTGCCAGCCTTGACAGAGCTAACTATGGCTACACCTTC,CASLDRANYGYTF
few,.,TRBJ2-5,TRBV20-1,TGCAGTGCTAGCTTCGGCTCGACCCAAGAGACCCAGTACTTC,CSASFGSTQETQYF
few,.,TRBJ1-5,TRBV4-2,TGTGCCAGCAGCCAAGGACAGGCTAATCAGCCCCAGCATTTT,CASSQGQANQPQHF
.,.,TRBJ2-7,TRBV11-2,TGTGCCAGCAGCTTCTTACTCGGTATGGGGGCGCGGTCCTACGAGCAGTACTTC,CASSFLLGMGARSYEQYF
.,.,TRBJ1-5,TRBV20-1,TGCAGTGCTGGCCAGGGTACGGGAAGCAATCAGCCCCAGCATTTT,CSAGQGTGSNQPQHF
many,.,TRBJ2-7,TRBV7-9,TGTGCCAGCAGCTTAGGTCTCAGTAAACCAGAGCAGTACTTC,CASSLGLSKPEQYF
.,TRBD1,TRBJ2-2,TRBV30,TGTGCCTGGAGCCGGGACAGGTCGTCAGGCGGGGAGCTGTTTTTT,CAWSRDRSSGGELFF
.,.,TRBJ1-1,TRBV4-2,TGTGCCAGCAGCCCCGGCGGAAACGGGAACACTGAAGCTTTCTTT,CASSPGGNGNTEAFF
few,.,TRBJ2-3,TRBV5-1,TGCGCCAGTAGCTTGGAGGGCCGGGAGAGCACAGATACGCAGTATTTT,CASSLEGRESTDTQYF
many,.,TRBJ2-1,TRBV2,TGTGCCAGCAGTGAACAGGGGGGGAATGAGCAGTTCTTC,CASSEQGGNEQFF